The source of this T cell receptor (beta chain) is a study of CD8+ T cells in alopecia areata. The study, taken as a whole, reports: Scalp samples also contribute reads from the resident alphabeta T cells found in normal skin.

In regard to this clone: Antigen: not known.

RNA was extracted and reverse transcribed into cDNA as the sequencing template. Libraries were prepared by immunoSEQ multiplex PCR; TCRdb keeps only in-frame clonotypes and omits some of them. The sample holds about 120,000 clones, 55% to 80% seen once. V lost 4 bases and J lost 5; bases outside the gene matches: 4. Looked up from germline, CDR1 is MGHDK and CDR2 is SYGVNS. This CDR3 has 13 amino acids. The clonotype originates from a human donor in good health. This sequence joins TRBV25-1 and TRBJ1-2, with 7 bases identical to TRBD1. The source material was CD4+ T cells sorted from blood. CDR3 nucleotides: TGTGCCAGCAGTGCGGGACAGCCTTATGGCTACACCTTC. Amino acids: CASSAGQPYGYTF.